These 21 T cell receptor beta chains were all obtained from the same sample, sequenced in a study of cytomegalovirus exposure and HLA in healthy donors. This PCR relied on a set of 60 Vbeta primers and 13 Jbeta primers. Measured with immunoSEQ multiplex PCR; TCRdb has only the in-frame clones, and not every one. In the table there are some 140,000 clones, approximately 73% of which are singletons. Material: PBMCs. Receptors originate from a woman in her thirties or forties in good health and CMV-seronegative.

The rearrangement links TRBV19 to TRBJ1-4; 8 bases are shared with TRBD1. Trimming at V came to 3 bases and at J to 7 bases, leaving 7 bases not matched to a gene. The CDR3 length is 15 residues. Per the germline V gene, CDR1 is LNHDA and CDR2 is SQIVND (reference sequence). CDR3 sequence reads: CASSIGAGGLEKLFF. DNA for the CDR3: TGTGCCAGTAGTATCGGGGCAGGGGGCCTTGAAAAACTGTTTTTT.

The chain uses TRBV2 and TRBJ1-1; D is unresolved. The V end was cut by 7 bases, the J end by 0 bases, with 9 bases between. The CDR3 has 13 amino acids. Per germline, CDR1 SNHLY and CDR2 FYNNEI. The CDR3 sequence: CASNTGMNTEAFF. CDR3 coding DNA: TGTGCCAGCAATACGGGGATGAACACTGAAGCTTTCTTT.

CDR3 bases: TGCAGCGCAGATCTGACAGGGGGCACTGAAGCTTTCTTT. Translated, it gives CSADLTGGTEAFF. The rearrangement links TRBV29-1 to TRBJ1-1, with 9 bases that match TRBD1. The germline CDR1 and CDR2 sequences are SQVTM and ANQGSEA. V trimming: 7 bases; J trimming: 4 bases; junction bases outside the gene matches: 7. The length of the CDR3 is 13 residues. Complete variable domain (other parts from reference TRBV29-1 and TRBJ1-1): SAVISQKPSRDICQRGTSLTIQCQVDSQVTMMFWYRQQPGQSLTLIATANQGSEATYESGFVIDKFPISRPNLTFSTLTVSNMSPEDSSIYLCSADLTGGTEAFFGQGTRLTVV.

The gene calls are TRBV13 and TRBJ2-2; the D gene is possibly TRBD1 (6 bases). Between the trimmed V and J ends, which lost 0 bases and 3 bases, there was a span of 11 bases. The CDR3 totals 16 residues. Germline V gene lookup returns CDR1 PRHDT and CDR2 FYEKMQ (reference sequence). CDR3 sequence (DNA): TGTGCCAGCAGCTTAGGCCCAGGGGCGTACACCGGGGAGCTGTTTTTT. This codes for CASSLGPGAYTGELFF.

The rearrangement links TRBV29-1 to TRBJ2-5; perhaps TRBD2 as D (6 bases). CDR1 SQVTM and CDR2 ANQGSEA come from the germline V gene. This CDR3 is 14 amino acids long. The germline V and J ends were trimmed by 6 bases and 3 bases, with 17 bases remaining between them. This CDR3 reads CSVLGRDSKETQYF. The CDR3 DNA sequence: TGCAGCGTCCTGGGCAGGGACTCTAAAGAGACCCAGTACTTC.

The rearrangement uses TRBV5-1 and TRBJ2-2; TRBD1 matches at 12 bases. CDR3 length equals 19 residues. Germline-derived CDR1 and CDR2 are SGHRS and YFSETQ. Trimming at V came to 2 bases and at J to 1 base, leaving 9 bases not matched to a gene. The CDR3 sequence: CASSLTGTGGAKNTGELFF. Written as DNA, the CDR3 is TGCGCCAGCAGCTTAACCGGGACAGGGGGCGCGAAGAACACCGGGGAGCTGTTTTTT.

The V and J genes are TRBV6-6 and TRBJ1-4, with 8 bases aligning to TRBD1. Germline V gene lookup returns CDR1 MNHNY and CDR2 SVGAGI (reference sequence). The CDR3 loop spans 16 amino acids. The CDR3 sequence is CASLRDRPQPNEKLFF. DNA of the CDR3: TGTGCATCCCTCCGGGACAGGCCGCAGCCGAATGAAAAACTGTTTTTT.

V is TRBV5-1 and J is TRBJ2-1; the D gene is possibly TRBD2 (5 bases). CDR3 length: 16 residues. Between the trimmed V and J ends, which lost 4 bases and 9 bases, there was a span of 23 bases. The germline gives CDR1 SGHRS, CDR2 YFSETQ. The CDR3 DNA reads TGCGCCAGCAGCGCCCGAGCGGACCGAGGGAAGGGTGAGCAGTTCTTC. Its translation: CASSARADRGKGEQFF. The complete variable domain, with remaining parts taken from reference TRBV5-1 and TRBJ2-1, reads KAGVTQTPRYLIKTRGQQVTLSCSPISGHRSVSWYQQTPGQGLQFLFEYFSETQRNKGNFPGRFSGRQFSNSRSEMNVSTLELGDSALYLCASSARADRGKGEQFFGPGTRLTVL.

As to this clone: Additional DNA sequences in this sample encode the identical CDR3. The chain employs TRBV15 and TRBJ1-2, with D maybe TRBD1 (6 bases). The CDR3 extends over 12 amino acids. V lost 3 bases, J lost 4 bases, and 6 bases lay in between. CDR1 and CDR2 (germline): LNHNV, YYDKDF (reference sequence). CDR3 residues: CATSRDSYGYTF. CDR3 in DNA: TGTGCCACCAGCAGGGACAGCTATGGCTACACCTTC.

The chain links TRBV7-9 to TRBJ1-2; 9 nucleotides match TRBD1. The CDR3 length is 15 residues. Unmatched junction bases numbered 13, after V lost 8 bases and J lost 6 bases. Germline loops: CDR1 SEHNR, CDR2 FQNEAQ (reference sequence). CDR3 residues: CASWATGTGQDGYTF. The CDR3 DNA sequence: TGTGCCAGCTGGGCGACCGGGACAGGGCAGGATGGCTACACCTTC.

Here the CDR3 DNA reads TGTGCCAGCAGTCGACTAGCGGGGGGAACCCAAGAGACCCAGTACTTC. As protein: CASSRLAGGTQETQYF. The chain employs TRBV28 and TRBJ2-5; 13 nucleotides match TRBD2. The V segment lost 5 bases and the J segment 1 base; nucleotides outside the gene matches: 4. Germline CDR1 reads MDHEN; CDR2 reads SYDVKM. The CDR3 is 16 amino acids. Full variable domain (outside the CDR3, taken from reference TRBV28 and TRBJ2-5): DVKVTQSSRYLVKRTGEKVFLECVQDMDHENMFWYRQDPGLGLRLIYFSYDVKMKEKGDIPEGYSVSREKKERFSLILESASTNQTSMYLCASSRLAGGTQETQYFGPGTRLLVL.

This clone was recorded a few times. The V and J genes are TRBV4-1 and TRBJ2-1, with D possibly TRBD1 on 5 matching bases. Deletions cut 0 bases from V and 6 bases from J, with 18 bases between. Germline V gene lookup returns CDR1 MGHRA and CDR2 YSYEKL. The CDR3 covers 17 residues. CDR3 residues: CASSQDLRTMGLNEQFF. The DNA of the CDR3 is TGCGCCAGCAGCCAAGACCTCCGGACCATGGGGCTCAATGAGCAGTTCTTC.

This clone was detected a few times. V gene TRBV2 combines with J gene TRBJ2-7, with 7 bases aligning to TRBD1. The CDR3 extends over 14 amino acids. Unmatched junction bases numbered 8, after V lost 6 bases and J lost 3 bases. CDR1 is SNHLY, CDR2 FYNNEI, per germline. The CDR3, as DNA: TGTGCCAGCAGGGCACCGGGACAGCTCTACGAGCAGTACGTC. Translation: CASRAPGQLYEQYV.

V usage is TRBV5-1 and J usage is TRBJ2-1, with TRBD2 matching over 11 bases. Germline lookup yields CDR1 SGHRS and CDR2 YFSETQ. The CDR3 loop spans 16 amino acids. The trim removed 1 base at V and 3 bases at J, leaving 3 bases unmatched. CDR3 DNA sequence: TGCGCCAGCAGCTTGCCTAGCGGGGGGTACTACAATGAGCAGTTCTTC. This translates into CASSLPSGGYYNEQFF. Variable domain in full (rest from reference TRBV5-1 and TRBJ2-1): KAGVTQTPRYLIKTRGQQVTLSCSPISGHRSVSWYQQTPGQGLQFLFEYFSETQRNKGNFPGRFSGRQFSNSRSEMNVSTLELGDSALYLCASSLPSGGYYNEQFFGPGTRLTVL.

The CDR3 DNA sequence: TGTGCCAGCAGCTTAGGCGACAGGGGGGGGTACGAGCAGTACGTC. It encodes CASSLGDRGGYEQYV. The chain carries TRBV11-2 and TRBJ2-7, with TRBD1 matching over 9 bases. Germline V gives CDR1 SGHAT, CDR2 FQNNGV. V lost 1 base and J lost 4; bases outside the gene matches: 5. This CDR3 region has 15 residues.

CDR3 nucleotide sequence: TGTGCCAGCACAAGGGACAGGGATGGCAATCAGCCCCAGCATTTT. Amino acids: CASTRDRDGNQPQHF. This rearrangement joins TRBV2 to TRBJ1-5; TRBD1 matches 9 bases. V shed 7 bases and J 2 bases; nucleotides not matched to a gene: 6. The CDR3 has 15 residues. CDR1 and CDR2 (germline): SNHLY, FYNNEI. Combining the CDR3 with reference TRBV2 and TRBJ1-5 gives the whole variable domain EPEVTQTPSHQVTQMGQEVILRCVPISNHLYFYWYRQILGQKVEFLVSFYNNEISEKSEIFDDQFSVERPDGSNFTLKIRSTKLEDSAMYFCASTRDRDGNQPQHFGDGTRLSIL.

This chain connects TRBV11-2 to TRBJ2-5; D uncertain. Deletions cut 5 bases from V and 4 bases from J, with 5 bases between. The CDR3 runs to 11 residues. Germline assignment: CDR1 SGHAT and CDR2 FQNNGV. CDR3 coding DNA: TGTGCCAGCAGCCCGGGAGAGACCCAGTACTTC. Encoded protein: CASSPGETQYF.

This chain joins TRBV9 and TRBJ2-3, with 14 positions matching TRBD2. The CDR3 has 17 residues. Trimming cost V 0 bases and J 4 bases; bases outside gene matches: 4. Germline values: CDR1 SGDLS, CDR2 YYNGEE. CDR3 coding DNA: TGTGCCAGCAGCGTAGGACTAGCGGGGGGGCGGGCAGATACGCAGTATTTT. Translation: CASSVGLAGGRADTQYF.

CDR3 region: CASSLAGRFSGANVLTF. The DNA for the CDR3 is TGTGCCAGCAGCTTAGCGGGCCGATTCTCTGGGGCCAACGTCCTGACTTTC. The V gene is TRBV7-2, the J gene TRBJ2-6; no clear D gene. The CDR3 has 17 residues. The V end was cut by 0 bases, the J end by 0 bases, with 9 bases between. Germline V gene data show CDR1 as SGHTA and CDR2 as FQGNSA.

CDR3 DNA: TGTGCCAGCAGTGACCAAGGGGCAGGTGAAGCTTTCTTT. It yields the protein CASSDQGAGEAFF. J is TRBJ1-1 and V is TRBV6-4; D possibly corresponds to TRBD1 (5 bases). CDR1 and CDR2 (germline): MRHNA, SNTAGT. The ends were cut back, 2 bases at V and 7 bases at J, with 11 bases in the middle. The CDR3 has 13 amino acids.

This clone appeared a single time. The chain joins TRBV5-1 to TRBJ2-2; a weak D match, TRBD1 (6 bases). Germline-derived CDR1 and CDR2 are SGHRS and YFSETQ. V lost 5 bases to trimming and J lost 5 bases, with 13 bases between them. CDR3 size: 14 residues. The CDR3 DNA follows: TGCGCCAGCAGTAGGGGGTCCAGTACCGGGGAGCTGTTTTTT. Translated, it gives CASSRGSSTGELFF.